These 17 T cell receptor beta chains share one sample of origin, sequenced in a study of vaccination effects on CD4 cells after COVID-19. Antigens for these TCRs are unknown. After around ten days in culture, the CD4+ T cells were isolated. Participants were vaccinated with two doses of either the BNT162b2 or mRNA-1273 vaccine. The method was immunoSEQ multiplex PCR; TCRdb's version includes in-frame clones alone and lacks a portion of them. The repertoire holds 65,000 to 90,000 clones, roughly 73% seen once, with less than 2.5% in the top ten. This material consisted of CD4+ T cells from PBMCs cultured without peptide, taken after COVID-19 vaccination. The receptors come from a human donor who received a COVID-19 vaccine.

The CDR3: CAAMGDRRDTGELFF. The CDR3 nucleotides are TGTGCCGCAATGGGGGACAGGCGAGACACCGGGGAGCTGTTTTTT. The chain combines TRBV28 with TRBJ2-2; 8 positions agree with TRBD1. CDR1 is MDHEN and CDR2 is SYDVKM in the germline V gene. The CDR3 spans 15 residues. J gave up 3 bases and V 11 bases, and 11 bases lay outside the gene matches.

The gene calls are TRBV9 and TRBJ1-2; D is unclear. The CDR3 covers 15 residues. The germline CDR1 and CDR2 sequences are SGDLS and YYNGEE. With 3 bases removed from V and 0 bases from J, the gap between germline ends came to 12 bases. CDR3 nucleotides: TGTGCCAGCAGCGCCCAGACGGATGCTAACTATGGCTACACCTTC. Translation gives CASSAQTDANYGYTF.

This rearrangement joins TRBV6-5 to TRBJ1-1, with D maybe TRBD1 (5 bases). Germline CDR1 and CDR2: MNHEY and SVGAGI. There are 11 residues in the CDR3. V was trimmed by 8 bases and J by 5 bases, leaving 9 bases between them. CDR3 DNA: TGTGCCAGCGGGGGGGAGACTGAAGCTTTCTTT. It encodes CASGGETEAFF.

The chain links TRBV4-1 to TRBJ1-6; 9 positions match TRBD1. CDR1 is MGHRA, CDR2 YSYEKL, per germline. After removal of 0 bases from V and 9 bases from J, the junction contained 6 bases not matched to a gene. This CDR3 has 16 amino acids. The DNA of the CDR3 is TGCGCCAGCAGCCAAGATTTCGGGGACAGGGTTTCACCCCTCCACTTT. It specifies CASSQDFGDRVSPLHF.

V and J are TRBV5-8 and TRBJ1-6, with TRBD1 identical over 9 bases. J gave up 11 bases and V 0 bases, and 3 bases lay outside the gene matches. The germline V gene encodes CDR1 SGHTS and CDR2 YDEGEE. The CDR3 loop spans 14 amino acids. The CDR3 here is CASSLDRGLTPLHF. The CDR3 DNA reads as TGTGCCAGCAGCTTGGACAGGGGGCTCACACCCCTCCACTTT.

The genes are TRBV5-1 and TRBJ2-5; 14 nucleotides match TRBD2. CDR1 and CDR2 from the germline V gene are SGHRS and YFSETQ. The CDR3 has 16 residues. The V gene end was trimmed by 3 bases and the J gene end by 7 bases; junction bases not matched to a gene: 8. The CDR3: CASSSGLAGGYGTQYF. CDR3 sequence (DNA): TGCGCCAGCAGCTCAGGACTAGCGGGGGGCTATGGGACCCAGTACTTC.

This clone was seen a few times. The CDR3 here is CASSYSAGSYEQYV. The CDR3 nucleotides are TGTGCCAGCAGTTACTCAGCGGGTTCCTACGAGCAGTACGTC. V and J are TRBV6-6 and TRBJ2-7, with D perhaps TRBD2 (6 bases). The CDR3 sequence is 14 residues long. CDR1 is MNHNY and CDR2 is SVGAGI in the germline V gene (reference sequence). The V gene lost 0 bases and the J gene lost 1 base, with 7 bases spanning the gap.

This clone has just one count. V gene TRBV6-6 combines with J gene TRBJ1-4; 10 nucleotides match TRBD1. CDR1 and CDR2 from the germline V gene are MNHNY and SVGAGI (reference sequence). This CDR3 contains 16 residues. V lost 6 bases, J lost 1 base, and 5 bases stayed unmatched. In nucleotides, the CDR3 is TGTGCCAGCAGCCGGACAGGGGGGCAAACTAATGAAAAACTGTTTTTT. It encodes CASSRTGGQTNEKLFF.

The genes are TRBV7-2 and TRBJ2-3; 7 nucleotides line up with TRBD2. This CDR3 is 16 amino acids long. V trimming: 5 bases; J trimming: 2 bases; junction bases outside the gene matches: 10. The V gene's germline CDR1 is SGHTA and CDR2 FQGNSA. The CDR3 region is CASSPGSGVITDTQYF. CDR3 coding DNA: TGTGCCAGCAGCCCCGGCAGCGGGGTTATCACAGATACGCAGTATTTT.

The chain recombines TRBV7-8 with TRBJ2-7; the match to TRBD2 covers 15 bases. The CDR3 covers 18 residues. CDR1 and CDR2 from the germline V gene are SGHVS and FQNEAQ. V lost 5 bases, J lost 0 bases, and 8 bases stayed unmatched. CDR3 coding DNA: TGTGCCAGCAGCCGGTGGGGACTAGCGGGGGGATACTCCTACGAGCAGTACGTC. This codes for CASSRWGLAGGYSYEQYV.

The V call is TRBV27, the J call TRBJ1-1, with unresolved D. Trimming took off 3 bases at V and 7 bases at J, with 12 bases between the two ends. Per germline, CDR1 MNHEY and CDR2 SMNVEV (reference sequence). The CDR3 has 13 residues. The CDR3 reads CASSFSREGEAFF. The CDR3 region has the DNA TGTGCCAGCAGTTTTTCCCGGGAAGGTGAAGCTTTCTTT.

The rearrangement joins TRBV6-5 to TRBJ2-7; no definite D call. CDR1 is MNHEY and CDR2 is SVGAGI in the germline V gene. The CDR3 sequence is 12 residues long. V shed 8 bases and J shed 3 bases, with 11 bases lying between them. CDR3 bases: TGTGCCAGCGGCGACTTACGCTACGAGCAGTACGTC. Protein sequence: CASGDLRYEQYV.

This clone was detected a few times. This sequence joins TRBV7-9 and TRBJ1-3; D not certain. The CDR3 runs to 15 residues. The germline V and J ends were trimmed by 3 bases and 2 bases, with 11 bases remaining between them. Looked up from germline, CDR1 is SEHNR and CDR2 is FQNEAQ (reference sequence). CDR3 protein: CASSFREIAGNTIYF. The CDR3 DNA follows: TGTGCCAGCAGCTTCCGGGAAATCGCTGGAAACACCATATATTTT.

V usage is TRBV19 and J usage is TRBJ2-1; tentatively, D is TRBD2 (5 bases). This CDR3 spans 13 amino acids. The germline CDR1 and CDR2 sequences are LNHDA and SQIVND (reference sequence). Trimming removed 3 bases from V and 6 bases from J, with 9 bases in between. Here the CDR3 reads CASSIPGSNEQFF. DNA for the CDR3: TGTGCCAGTAGTATTCCGGGGTCCAATGAGCAGTTCTTC.

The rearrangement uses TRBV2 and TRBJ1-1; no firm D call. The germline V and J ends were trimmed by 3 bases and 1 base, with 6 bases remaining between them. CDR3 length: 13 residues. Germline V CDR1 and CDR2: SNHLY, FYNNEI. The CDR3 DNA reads TGTGCCAGCAGTGACTTGAGGAACACTGAAGCTTTCTTT. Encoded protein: CASSDLRNTEAFF.

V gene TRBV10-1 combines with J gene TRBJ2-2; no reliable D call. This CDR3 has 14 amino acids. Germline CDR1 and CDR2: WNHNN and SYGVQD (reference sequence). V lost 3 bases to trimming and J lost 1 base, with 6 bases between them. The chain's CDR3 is CASSDTGNTGELFF. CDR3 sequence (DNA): TGCGCCAGCAGTGATACGGGGAACACCGGGGAGCTGTTTTTT.

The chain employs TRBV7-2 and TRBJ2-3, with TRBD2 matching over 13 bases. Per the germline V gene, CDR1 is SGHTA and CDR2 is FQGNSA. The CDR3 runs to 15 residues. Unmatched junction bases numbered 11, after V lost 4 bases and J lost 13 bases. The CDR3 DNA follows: TGTGCCAGCAGCTCGACGACTAGCGGGGGGAGTCATAAGTATTTT. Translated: CASSSTTSGGSHKYF.